One and the same sample provided the 11 T cell receptor beta chains below, sequenced in a study of T cells after yellow fever vaccination. TCRdb itself ran the 5' RACE reads through MiXCR, one entry per CDR3 protein. The table has about 150,000 distinct CDR3 sequences, more than 6.5% seen once; the top ten hold under 0.8%. The specimen was CD4+ T cells sorted from PBMCs, collected 10 days after the yellow fever booster vaccination. The origin of the receptors is a man aged 25-40 years who received the YFV17D yellow fever vaccine.

This clonotype was picked up many times. V usage is TRBV5-1 and J usage is TRBJ2-2; D is undetermined. The CDR3 length is 16 residues. Germline CDR1 SGHRS, CDR2 YFSETQ. Trimming pared 4 bases from V and 0 bases from J, leaving 13 bases between. The CDR3 sequence is CASSPRALTNTGELFF. Here the CDR3 DNA reads TGCGCCAGCAGCCCCCGGGCACTAACGAACACCGGGGAGCTGTTTTTT.

At least ten counts were recorded for this clonotype. The chain joins TRBV20-1 to TRBJ2-7; 11 bases line up with TRBD2. CDR3 length: 13 amino acids. Trimming took 7 bases from V and 5 from J; bases not matched to a gene: 7. Germline V gene data show CDR1 as DFQATT and CDR2 as SNEGSKA (reference sequence). The CDR3 loop is CSGHSGRGNEQYF. The DNA for the CDR3 is TGCAGTGGGCATAGCGGGAGGGGCAACGAGCAGTACTTC.

This clonotype was seen repeatedly, ten times or more. The chain joins TRBV6-5 to TRBJ2-1; 7 bases fit TRBD2. The CDR3 has 17 amino acids. Germline-derived CDR1 and CDR2 are MNHEY and SVGAGI. J lost 7 bases, V lost 2 bases, and 14 bases had no gene match. CDR3 amino acids: CASSYLRKRDPFNEQFF. The CDR3 coding sequence is TGTGCCAGCAGTTACCTACGCAAGCGGGATCCTTTTAATGAGCAGTTCTTC.

The V gene is TRBV30, the J gene TRBJ1-5; unclear D gene. The length of the CDR3 is 15 residues. Trimming pared 0 bases from V and 0 bases from J, leaving 9 bases between. Germline V gene data show CDR1 as GTSNPN and CDR2 as SVGIG (reference sequence). This chain's CDR3 is CAWSVQGNSNQPQHF. The CDR3 nucleotides are TGTGCCTGGAGTGTACAAGGGAATAGCAATCAGCCCCAGCATTTT.

This clonotype has ten or more counts. J is TRBJ1-1 and V is TRBV18; D is undetermined. V was shortened by 8 bases and J by 4 bases, with 14 bases between the two germline ends. Germline CDR1 and CDR2: KGHSH and LQKENI. The CDR3 consists of 13 residues. For the CDR3, the DNA is TGTGCCAGCAAAGGATCACTGGGCACTGAAGCTTTCTTT. Translated, it gives CASKGSLGTEAFF.

In its sample, this clonotype was seen a few times. The chain couples TRBV3-1 to TRBJ1-2; no firm D call. The CDR3 runs to 14 residues. Germline V gives CDR1 LGHDT, CDR2 YNNKEL (reference sequence). Trimming shortened V by 0 bases and J by 7 bases, and 12 bases separated the two germline ends. CDR3 sequence (DNA): TGTGCCAGCAGCCAAGATTGGCAGCCCTCTGGCTACACCTTC. Translated: CASSQDWQPSGYTF.

There are many counts of this clonotype. The genes are TRBV9 and TRBJ1-1; D gene ambiguous. The CDR3 length is 14 residues. Germline CDR1 is SGDLS and CDR2 is YYNGEE. V was clipped by 0 bases and J by 1 base, with 7 bases between them. This CDR3 is CASSVGQTNTEAFF. Written as DNA, the CDR3 is TGTGCCAGCAGCGTAGGGCAGACGAACACTGAAGCTTTCTTT.

This clonotype was detected ten times or more. V usage is TRBV3-1 and J usage is TRBJ2-2; D possibly corresponds to TRBD2 (5 bases). CDR1 is LGHDT and CDR2 is YNNKEL in the germline V gene (reference sequence). The CDR3 contains 14 residues. Deletions cut 0 bases from V and 5 bases from J, with 7 bases between. CDR3 DNA: TGTGCCAGCAGCCAAGAATGCGGGACCGGGGAGCTGTTTTTT. Its protein is CASSQECGTGELFF.

This clonotype was counted many times. The chain combines TRBV18 with TRBJ2-1, with D tentatively TRBD1 (5 bases). The CDR3 consists of 15 residues. Germline CDR1 reads KGHSH; CDR2 reads LQKENI. V was trimmed by 6 bases and J by 4 bases, leaving 16 bases between them. Here the CDR3 DNA reads TGTGCCAGCTCGACATCGACAGTGCAGTACAATGAGCAGTTCTTC. It encodes CASSTSTVQYNEQFF.

This clonotype was counted ten times or more. J is TRBJ2-5 and V is TRBV6-2 or TRBV6-3, with 10 bases lining up with TRBD1. J lost 3 bases, V lost 5 bases, and 6 bases had no gene match. The germline gives CDR1 MNHEY, CDR2 SVGEGT. The CDR3 length is 15 residues. The CDR3 DNA reads as TGTGCCAGCAGTCCCGGGACAGGGGCCGAAGAGACCCAGTACTTC. Protein product: CASSPGTGAEETQYF.

This clonotype was counted ten times or more. The chain joins TRBV5-1 to TRBJ2-5, with D possibly being TRBD2 (6 bases). Germline V CDR1 and CDR2: SGHRS, YFSETQ. The length of the CDR3 is 14 residues. V shed 0 bases and J shed 5 bases, with 11 bases lying between them. In DNA, the CDR3 is TGCGCCAGCAGCTTGGGTCCGCGGGACGAGACCCAGTACTTC. It is translated as CASSLGPRDETQYF.